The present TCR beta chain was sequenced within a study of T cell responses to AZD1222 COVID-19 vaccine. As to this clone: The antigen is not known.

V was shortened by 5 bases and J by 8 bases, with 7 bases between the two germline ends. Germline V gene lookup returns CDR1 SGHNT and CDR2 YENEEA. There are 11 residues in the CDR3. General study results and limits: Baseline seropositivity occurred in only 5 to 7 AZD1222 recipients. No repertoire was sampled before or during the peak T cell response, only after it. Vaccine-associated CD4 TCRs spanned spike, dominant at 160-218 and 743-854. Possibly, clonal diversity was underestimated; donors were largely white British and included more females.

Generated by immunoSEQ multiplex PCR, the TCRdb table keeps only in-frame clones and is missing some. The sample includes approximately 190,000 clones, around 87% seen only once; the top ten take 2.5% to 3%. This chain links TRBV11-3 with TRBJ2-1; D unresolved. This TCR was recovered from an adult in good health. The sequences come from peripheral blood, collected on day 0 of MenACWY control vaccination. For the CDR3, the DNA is TGTGCCAGCAGCCAGAACCATGAGCAGTTCTTC. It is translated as CASSQNHEQFF.